This T cell receptor (beta chain) is from a study of blood T cell repertoires in COVID-19. The CDR3 contains 13 residues. Trimming stripped 1 base from V and 3 bases from J, with 7 bases between. Germline loops: CDR1 MDHEN, CDR2 SYDVKM. Per the original methods: Reference gene primer amplification gave nucleated cell count estimates. TCRdb keeps only in-frame clones here, not all; method: immunoSEQ multiplex PCR. V and J calls and clone size are as listed in that table; D and trimming were resolved from the DNA. The table lists 280,000 or so clones, around 87% of them singletons. The V gene is TRBV28, the J gene TRBJ2-7; D is undetermined. The sample was peripheral blood. The clonotype originates from a woman aged 25-40 years who had recovered from COVID-19. The CDR3 here is CASSLFPYYEQYF. The CDR3 DNA is TGTGCCAGCAGTTTATTTCCCTACTACGAGCAGTACTTC. Using reference TRBV28 and TRBJ2-7 for the parts outside the CDR3, the full variable domain is DVKVTQSSRYLVKRTGEKVFLECVQDMDHENMFWYRQDPGLGLRLIYFSYDVKMKEKGDIPEGYSVSREKKERFSLILESASTNQTSMYLCASSLFPYYEQYFGPGTRLTVT.